This T cell receptor beta chain comes out of a study of radiotherapy plus CTLA-4 blockade in lung cancer. Study-level background: Objective responses were recorded in 15% to 20% of patients, with disease control recorded in 25% to 40%. Study conclusions and caveats: Among blood TCR repertoires after radiotherapy plus ipilimumab, tumor-derived clones expanded.

Concerning this clone itself: What it recognizes is unknown.

Patients had chemo-refractory metastatic non-small-cell lung cancer and received focal radiation plus CTLA-4 blockade that used ipilimumab. TCRdb's table, derived via immunoSEQ multiplex PCR, lists solely in-frame clones and lacks some. In the table there are approximately 89,000 clones, about 78% of which are singletons. Trimming shortened V by 1 base and J by 4 bases, and 10 bases separated the two germline ends. The germline gives CDR1 SGHTA, CDR2 FQGNSA. The CDR3 extends over 14 amino acids. This TCR was recovered from a human donor with non-small cell lung cancer who had a partial response to radiotherapy plus ipilimumab. Some clones in this sample may be carry-over from other donors' samples. The rearrangement links TRBV7-2 to TRBJ1-2; no definite D call. Material: peripheral blood, obtained from a patient treated with radiotherapy plus ipilimumab. CDR3 nucleotides: TGTGCCAGCAGCTTAGGGGCAGCCCTCTATGGCTACACCTTC. This encodes CASSLGAALYGYTF.